A selection of T cell receptor beta chains follows, all from one sample in a study of beta chain features in type 1 diabetes. TCRdb's table, derived via immunoSEQ multiplex PCR, lists solely in-frame clones and lacks some. The sample lists tens of thousands of clones, less than 65% occurring once. The material sequenced was Tregs from blood. The receptors here all came from a woman aged 25 to 39 with type 1 diabetes. Each CDR3 is given with its conserved first and last residue. Each record gives: J gene, D gene, clone size, V gene, CDR3 DNA, CDR3 protein. D genes are given only for firm matches. Only some rows state a clone size, as once, few, many or a class for expanded clones.

>TRBJ2-7|NA|few|TRBV28
TGTGCCAGCAGTACGTACAGCAGCGGGTACTACGAGCAGTACTTC
CASSTYSSGYYEQYF
>TRBJ1-2|TRBD1|NA|TRBV29-1
TGCAGCGTTGACGGACAGGGTGGCTATGGCTACACCTTC
CSVDGQGGYGYTF
>TRBJ2-1|NA|medium-sized|TRBV18
TGTGCCAGCTCACCATCCGGCTTCGACTCGCCGTTTGTGTCCTACAATGAGCAGTTCTTC
CASSPSGFDSPFVSYNEQFF
>TRBJ2-3|NA|NA|TRBV6-5
TGTGCCAGCAGTTACTCGAGGCCCGGTTCTGGAGATACGCAGTATTTT
CASSYSRPGSGDTQYF
>TRBJ2-2|TRBD2|NA|TRBV28
TGTGCCAGCAAGACTAGCGGGAGCACCGGGGAGCTGTTTTTT
CASKTSGSTGELFF
>TRBJ2-3|NA|NA|TRBV9
TGTGCCAGCAGCCCCCGGGCAGGGCCCTACACAGATACGCAGTATTTT
CASSPRAGPYTDTQYF
>TRBJ2-7|NA|once|TRBV7-6
TGTGCCAGCAGTCTCTTAATGGGGCTAGTCGGCAACGAGCAGTACTTC
CASSLLMGLVGNEQYF
>TRBJ1-1|NA|NA|TRBV5-1
TGCGCCAGCAGCTTAACTGAGGCAAAGCTAGCTTTCTTT
CASSLTEAKLAFF
>TRBJ1-5|NA|NA|TRBV30
TGTGCCTGGAGTTTCAGGAATCAGCCCCAGCATTTT
CAWSFRNQPQHF
>TRBJ1-2|NA|NA|TRBV7-9
TGTGCCAGCAGCTTTGACAGGAAGAACACCTTC
CASSFDRKNTF
>TRBJ2-1|TRBD2|NA|TRBV19
TGTGCCAGTATCCCAGGGTCGGCTAGCGGGTACAATGAGCAGTTCTTC
CASIPGSASGYNEQFF
>TRBJ2-7|TRBD1|NA|TRBV27
TGTGCCAGCACAGGGGGCAGGTCCTACGAGCAGTACTTC
CASTGGRSYEQYF
>TRBJ2-7|TRBD2|NA|TRBV11-2
TGTGCCAGCAGCTTTAGCGGGACCTACGAGCAGTACTTC
CASSFSGTYEQYF
>TRBJ1-3|NA|NA|TRBV6-6
TGTGCCATCCTCGACTATGGGAACACCATATATTTT
CAILDYGNTIYF
>TRBJ2-1|NA|few|TRBV25-1
TGTGCCAGCAGTGAATATAAGGGAGGTGGGCTCTACGGGAATGAGCAGTTCTTC
CASSEYKGGGLYGNEQFF
>TRBJ2-7|TRBD1|once|TRBV25-1
TGTGCCAGCAGTGATCCGGGACAGGGGGACAACGAGCAGTACTTC
CASSDPGQGDNEQYF
>TRBJ2-1|NA|NA|TRBV10-3
TGTGCCATCAGTGAGTCATTGAACCTATACAATGAGCAGTTCTTC
CAISESLNLYNEQFF
>TRBJ1-1|TRBD1|NA|TRBV15
TGTGCCACCAGTTACGGGGGGGGACAGCTTGAAGCTTTCTTT
CATSYGGGQLEAFF
>TRBJ2-1|TRBD2|NA|TRBV28
TGTGCCAGCCTGGGACTAGCGGGGAACAATGAGCAGTTCTTC
CASLGLAGNNEQFF
>TRBJ2-7|NA|NA|TRBV9
TGTGCCAGCACCCGGGACAAATCGCTTCGAGACGAGCAGTACTTC
CASTRDKSLRDEQYF
>TRBJ1-5|NA|NA|TRBV30
TGTGCCTGGAGTCCGGGAGCAAGACATCAGCCCCAGCATTTT
CAWSPGARHQPQHF
>TRBJ2-7|NA|NA|TRBV7-9
TGTGCCAGCAGCTTGCTGGGCCAGAGCTCCTACGAGCAGTACTTC
CASSLLGQSSYEQYF
>TRBJ1-1|NA|NA|TRBV6-5
TGTGCCAGCACCAAACTCGGGAAAGCTTTCTTT
CASTKLGKAFF
>TRBJ1-2|TRBD1|few|TRBV28
TGTGCCAGCAGTTACAGGGGTAGCTATGGCTACACCTTC
CASSYRGSYGYTF
>TRBJ2-1|NA|NA|TRBV5-1
TGCGCCAGCAGCTTGGTAGGGGGACAAGGTTCCAATGAGCAGTTCTTC
CASSLVGGQGSNEQFF
>TRBJ1-1|NA|NA|TRBV30
TGTGCCTGGGCCTCAAAGCAGGATACTGAAGCTTTCTTT
CAWASKQDTEAFF
>TRBJ1-1|NA|NA|TRBV30
TGTGCCTGGATGGGCTATCTCCCGAACACTGAAGCTTTCTTT
CAWMGYLPNTEAFF
>TRBJ1-5|TRBD1|NA|TRBV7-2
TGTGCCAGCAGCTTAGTCAGGGGGGGCAATCAGCCCCAGCATTTT
CASSLVRGGNQPQHF
>TRBJ2-1|TRBD2|NA|TRBV10-3
TGTGCCATCAGTGTAGGGGGGACTAGCGCGAACAATGAGCAGTTCTTC
CAISVGGTSANNEQFF
>TRBJ1-5|TRBD1|NA|TRBV28
TGTGCCAGCAGTTTACCGGACAGGGTAAATCAGCCCCAGCATTTT
CASSLPDRVNQPQHF
>TRBJ2-6|NA|few|TRBV5-4
TGTGCCAGCAGCTTGGAGATTAGGGGCTCTGGGGCCAACGTCCTGACTTTC
CASSLEIRGSGANVLTF
>TRBJ1-2|TRBD1|NA|TRBV6-1
TGTGCCAGCAGTGAAGCGGCCTGGGACAGCTATGGCTACACCTTC
CASSEAAWDSYGYTF
>TRBJ1-2|NA|NA|TRBV5-1
TGCGCCAGCAGCTCCAGGGGAGTTTCTAACTATGGCTACACCTTC
CASSSRGVSNYGYTF
>TRBJ2-5|TRBD2|NA|TRBV2
TGTGCCAGCAGTTCCTTAGCGGGAGAAACGACCCAGTACTTC
CASSSLAGETTQYF
>TRBJ2-3|TRBD2|NA|TRBV5-4
TGTGCCAGCAGCTTGGAGTGGTCTAGCGGGCCAAGCACAGATACGCAGTATTTT
CASSLEWSSGPSTDTQYF
>TRBJ1-2|TRBD1|NA|TRBV7-9
TGTGCCAGCAGCTTATGGTTTGTCCCAGGGGGCGCGAGTGATGGCTACACCTTC
CASSLWFVPGGASDGYTF
>TRBJ1-5|TRBD1|NA|TRBV5-1
TGCGCCAGCAGCTGGGGGACAGGGGTGGATCAGCCCCAGCATTTT
CASSWGTGVDQPQHF
>TRBJ1-3|NA|NA|TRBV5-1
TGCGCCAGCAGCCCACGGACATCTGGAAACACCATATATTTT
CASSPRTSGNTIYF
>TRBJ2-7|NA|few|TRBV10-3
TGTGCCATCAGTGGCAGGGGTTACGAGCAGTACTTC
CAISGRGYEQYF
>TRBJ1-1|NA|NA|TRBV18
TGTGCCAGCTCACCCCTTCGGGACACATTGAACACTGAAGCTTTCTTT
CASSPLRDTLNTEAFF
>TRBJ1-2|NA|few|TRBV21-1
TGTGCCAGCACCAGGGGTGACTATGGCTACACCTTC
CASTRGDYGYTF
>TRBJ2-3|NA|NA|TRBV28
TGTGCCAGCATGCGGCCCGGAAGCACAGATACGCAGTATTTT
CASMRPGSTDTQYF
>TRBJ2-3|TRBD2|NA|TRBV5-1
TGCGCCAGCAGATCCCTAGCGGGAGTTTCCACAGATACGCAGTATTTT
CASRSLAGVSTDTQYF
>TRBJ2-1|NA|NA|TRBV9
TGTGCCAGCAGCGGCCCCCGGGACTACAATGAGCAGTTCTTC
CASSGPRDYNEQFF
>TRBJ2-7|NA|NA|TRBV30
TGTGCCTGGAGTGCAATCTACGAGCAGTACTTC
CAWSAIYEQYF
>TRBJ2-1|NA|few|TRBV5-1
TGCGCCAGCAGCTTGGTACTAGGCGGATTAAACAATGAGCAGTTCTTC
CASSLVLGGLNNEQFF
>TRBJ2-7|TRBD1|NA|TRBV5-1
TGCGCCAGCAGCTTCTGGACAGGGGGCTCCTACGAGCAGTACTTC
CASSFWTGGSYEQYF
>TRBJ1-1|NA|NA|TRBV5-1
TGCGCCAGCAGCTTCCAGGACACTGAAGCTTTCTTT
CASSFQDTEAFF